The rows below give T cell receptor beta chains drawn from one sample of a study of blood T cell repertoires in COVID-19. The table came from immunoSEQ multiplex PCR; TCRdb's copy has only in-frame clones and leaves some out. The sample holds under 250,000 clones, around 75% seen once. Sequencing input: peripheral blood. These receptors all come from a woman between 35 and 50 years old with COVID-19, enrolled during active disease. Each CDR3 is given with its conserved first and last residue. D genes are given only for firm matches. The size field is filled for only some rows; it gives once, few, many or a size class.

v_call: TRBV5-8
clone_size: .
d_call: .
j_call: TRBJ2-5
cdr3_aa: CASTGVGETQYF
cdr3_nt: TGTGCCAGCACGGGGGTAGGAGAGACCCAGTACTTC

v_call: TRBV30
clone_size: .
d_call: .
j_call: TRBJ1-1
cdr3_aa: CAWSDVGELNTEAFF
cdr3_nt: TGTGCCTGGAGTGACGTCGGGGAATTGAACACTGAAGCTTTCTTT

v_call: TRBV19
clone_size: once
d_call: .
j_call: TRBJ1-4
cdr3_aa: CASRLRGITEKLFF
cdr3_nt: TGTGCCAGTAGGCTAAGGGGGATAACGGAAAAACTGTTTTTT

v_call: TRBV30
clone_size: few
d_call: .
j_call: TRBJ1-4
cdr3_aa: CASGATNEKLFF
cdr3_nt: TGTGCTTCGGGTGCAACTAATGAAAAACTGTTTTTT

v_call: TRBV12-3/TRBV12-4
clone_size: .
d_call: .
j_call: TRBJ1-5
cdr3_aa: CASNFQNQPQHF
cdr3_nt: TGTGCCAGCAATTTCCAGAATCAGCCCCAGCATTTT

v_call: TRBV18
clone_size: .
d_call: .
j_call: TRBJ1-6
cdr3_aa: CASSPGSINNSPLHF
cdr3_nt: TGTGCCAGCTCACCAGGGAGTATTAATAATTCACCCCTCCACTTT

v_call: TRBV9
clone_size: few
d_call: .
j_call: TRBJ2-2
cdr3_aa: CASSAGQNTGELFF
cdr3_nt: TGTGCCAGCAGCGCGGGACAGAACACCGGGGAGCTGTTTTTT

v_call: TRBV12-3/TRBV12-4
clone_size: .
d_call: .
j_call: TRBJ2-7
cdr3_aa: CASSLDRLGEQYF
cdr3_nt: TGTGCCAGCAGCCTTGACAGGTTAGGGGAGCAGTACTTC

v_call: TRBV7-2
clone_size: .
d_call: .
j_call: TRBJ1-2
cdr3_aa: CASSVDSHYGYTF
cdr3_nt: TGTGCCAGCAGCGTGGACAGCCACTATGGCTACACCTTC

v_call: TRBV29-1
clone_size: .
d_call: .
j_call: TRBJ2-2
cdr3_aa: CSAAGTVNTGELFF
cdr3_nt: TGCAGCGCTGCGGGGACTGTGAACACCGGGGAGCTGTTTTTT

v_call: TRBV10-3
clone_size: .
d_call: .
j_call: TRBJ2-2
cdr3_aa: CAISRGHNTGELFF
cdr3_nt: TGTGCCATCAGCCGAGGACACAACACCGGGGAGCTGTTTTTT

v_call: TRBV19
clone_size: .
d_call: .
j_call: TRBJ1-2
cdr3_aa: CASSPRAGEVGYTF
cdr3_nt: TGTGCCAGTAGTCCCAGGGCGGGGGAAGTCGGCTACACCTTC

v_call: TRBV5-1
clone_size: .
d_call: .
j_call: TRBJ1-2
cdr3_aa: CASSLAAAGAYGYTF
cdr3_nt: TGCGCCAGCAGCTTGGCCGCGGCGGGCGCTTATGGCTACACCTTC

v_call: TRBV2
clone_size: .
d_call: TRBD1
j_call: TRBJ1-6
cdr3_aa: CASSEFGQDNNSPLHF
cdr3_nt: TGTGCCAGCAGTGAATTCGGACAGGACAATAATTCACCCCTCCACTTT

v_call: TRBV29-1
clone_size: .
d_call: TRBD1
j_call: TRBJ1-4
cdr3_aa: CSVRQGRGEKLFF
cdr3_nt: TGCAGCGTCAGACAGGGGCGAGGTGAAAAACTGTTTTTT

v_call: TRBV7-2
clone_size: .
d_call: TRBD2
j_call: TRBJ2-5
cdr3_aa: CASSAAIAGGWETQYF
cdr3_nt: TGTGCCAGCAGCGCTGCAATAGCGGGGGGCTGGGAGACCCAGTACTTC

v_call: TRBV18
clone_size: .
d_call: .
j_call: TRBJ2-3
cdr3_aa: CVQLTLITDTQYF
cdr3_nt: TGTGTCCAACTTACTCTGATCACAGATACGCAGTATTTT

v_call: TRBV19
clone_size: .
d_call: .
j_call: TRBJ1-1
cdr3_aa: CASSILGRENTEAFF
cdr3_nt: TGTGCCAGTAGTATCCTGGGGCGAGAAAACACTGAAGCTTTCTTT

v_call: TRBV29-1
clone_size: .
d_call: TRBD1
j_call: TRBJ1-3
cdr3_aa: CSAKQGASGNTIYF
cdr3_nt: TGCAGCGCTAAACAGGGGGCCTCTGGAAACACCATATATTTT

v_call: TRBV10-3
clone_size: .
d_call: TRBD2
j_call: TRBJ2-7
cdr3_aa: CAISETPAGGLGEQYF
cdr3_nt: TGTGCCATCAGTGAGACCCCAGCGGGAGGGCTTGGCGAGCAGTACTTC

v_call: TRBV30
clone_size: .
d_call: TRBD2
j_call: TRBJ2-5
cdr3_aa: CALKLAGRGETQYF
cdr3_nt: TGTGCCCTAAAACTAGCGGGGAGGGGGGAGACCCAGTACTTC

v_call: TRBV29-1
clone_size: .
d_call: .
j_call: TRBJ2-1
cdr3_aa: CSVVTQGRNNEQFF
cdr3_nt: TGCAGCGTTGTCACGCAGGGCCGCAACAATGAGCAGTTCTTC

v_call: TRBV9
clone_size: .
d_call: .
j_call: TRBJ2-3
cdr3_aa: CASSPKGSSTDTQYF
cdr3_nt: TGTGCCAGCAGCCCTAAGGGGTCCAGCACAGATACGCAGTATTTT

v_call: TRBV18
clone_size: .
d_call: TRBD1
j_call: TRBJ2-3
cdr3_aa: CASSPDRGLIHTQYF
cdr3_nt: TGTGCCAGCTCACCTGACAGGGGGTTAATTCATACGCAGTATTTT

v_call: TRBV10-3
clone_size: .
d_call: .
j_call: TRBJ2-3
cdr3_aa: CAISARRAGTDTQYF
cdr3_nt: TGTGCCATCAGTGCTCGGAGGGCCGGCACAGATACGCAGTATTTT

v_call: TRBV18
clone_size: once
d_call: .
j_call: TRBJ2-7
cdr3_aa: CASSPTGFYEQYF
cdr3_nt: TGTGCCAGCTCACCTACAGGATTCTACGAGCAGTACTTC

v_call: TRBV20-1
clone_size: .
d_call: TRBD1
j_call: TRBJ1-6
cdr3_aa: CSRTGDSPLHF
cdr3_nt: TGCAGCCGGACAGGGGACTCACCCCTCCACTTT

v_call: TRBV19
clone_size: few
d_call: .
j_call: TRBJ1-6
cdr3_aa: CASSSRGATSGNSPLHF
cdr3_nt: TGTGCCAGTAGTAGCAGGGGAGCGACTTCGGGAAATTCACCCCTCCACTTT

v_call: TRBV11-2
clone_size: few
d_call: .
j_call: TRBJ2-1
cdr3_aa: CATNVATNYNEQFF
cdr3_nt: TGTGCCACCAACGTAGCGACCAACTACAATGAGCAGTTCTTC

v_call: TRBV10-3
clone_size: few
d_call: TRBD2
j_call: TRBJ2-2
cdr3_aa: CAISESTGTTTGELFF
cdr3_nt: TGTGCCATCAGTGAGTCGACCGGGACTACCACCGGGGAGCTGTTTTTT

v_call: TRBV19
clone_size: .
d_call: TRBD1
j_call: TRBJ2-5
cdr3_aa: CASSPTGEETQYF
cdr3_nt: TGTGCCAGTAGTCCGACAGGGGAAGAGACCCAGTACTTC

v_call: TRBV7-9
clone_size: once
d_call: TRBD1
j_call: TRBJ2-7
cdr3_aa: CASRSHLGQGRTYEQYF
cdr3_nt: TGTGCCAGCAGATCCCACCTGGGACAGGGGAGGACCTACGAGCAGTACTTC

v_call: TRBV30
clone_size: .
d_call: TRBD1
j_call: TRBJ1-2
cdr3_aa: CAWRQGGHYGYTF
cdr3_nt: TGTGCCTGGCGACAGGGCGGGCACTATGGCTACACCTTC

v_call: TRBV7-9
clone_size: .
d_call: .
j_call: TRBJ1-2
cdr3_aa: CASSELRQLLLNYGYTF
cdr3_nt: TGTGCCAGCAGCGAGCTTAGACAGCTCCTCTTAAACTATGGCTACACCTTC

v_call: TRBV19
clone_size: .
d_call: TRBD2
j_call: TRBJ2-1
cdr3_aa: CASSSGLAGGYNEQFF
cdr3_nt: TGTGCCAGTAGCTCGGGACTAGCGGGGGGATACAATGAGCAGTTCTTC

v_call: TRBV10-1
clone_size: .
d_call: TRBD2
j_call: TRBJ2-7
cdr3_aa: CASSPSGSDEQYF
cdr3_nt: TGCGCCAGCAGTCCTAGCGGGAGCGACGAGCAGTACTTC

v_call: TRBV4-3
clone_size: .
d_call: .
j_call: TRBJ1-2
cdr3_aa: CASSQDSYGYTF
cdr3_nt: TGCGCCAGCAGCCAAGACAGCTATGGCTACACCTTC

v_call: TRBV11-2
clone_size: once
d_call: TRBD2
j_call: TRBJ2-7
cdr3_aa: CASSLVPWGGTSYEQYF
cdr3_nt: TGTGCCAGCAGCTTAGTCCCTTGGGGGGGAACGTCCTACGAGCAGTACTTC

v_call: TRBV29-1
clone_size: once
d_call: .
j_call: TRBJ2-1
cdr3_aa: CSVEVQGREQFF
cdr3_nt: TGCAGCGTTGAAGTCCAGGGAAGGGAGCAGTTCTTC

v_call: TRBV12-3/TRBV12-4
clone_size: once
d_call: .
j_call: TRBJ2-2
cdr3_aa: CASTRGPTGELFF
cdr3_nt: TGTGCCAGCACTAGAGGTCCCACCGGGGAGCTGTTTTTT

v_call: TRBV24-1
clone_size: .
d_call: TRBD1
j_call: TRBJ1-2
cdr3_aa: CATSDGRGIGYTF
cdr3_nt: TGTGCCACCAGTGATGGCAGGGGGATCGGCTACACCTTC

v_call: TRBV2
clone_size: .
d_call: .
j_call: TRBJ2-5
cdr3_aa: CASRYRASETQYF
cdr3_nt: TGTGCCAGCAGATACAGGGCAAGCGAGACCCAGTACTTC

v_call: TRBV5-6
clone_size: .
d_call: .
j_call: TRBJ1-5
cdr3_aa: CASSLVGARPQHF
cdr3_nt: TGTGCCAGCAGCTTGGTGGGGGCTCGGCCCCAGCATTTT

v_call: TRBV2
clone_size: .
d_call: .
j_call: TRBJ2-2
cdr3_aa: CASTKTTWTGRLAGTGELFF
cdr3_nt: TGTGCCAGCACTAAAACCACGTGGACAGGGAGGCTAGCGGGAACCGGGGAGCTGTTTTTT

v_call: TRBV6-5
clone_size: .
d_call: TRBD1
j_call: TRBJ1-2
cdr3_aa: CASSNPGGYGYTF
cdr3_nt: TGTGCCAGCAGTAATCCAGGGGGCTATGGCTACACCTTC

v_call: TRBV11-2
clone_size: .
d_call: TRBD2
j_call: TRBJ2-3
cdr3_aa: CASSTGTSGRAHTDTQYF
cdr3_nt: TGTGCCAGCAGCACAGGGACTAGCGGGAGGGCCCACACAGATACGCAGTATTTT

v_call: TRBV2
clone_size: .
d_call: TRBD1
j_call: TRBJ1-2
cdr3_aa: CATTPGRTGGHYTF
cdr3_nt: TGTGCCACCACACCGGGACGGACAGGGGGACACTACACCTTC

v_call: TRBV19
clone_size: .
d_call: .
j_call: TRBJ2-3
cdr3_aa: CARGGNTDTQYF
cdr3_nt: TGTGCTAGGGGCGGAAACACAGATACGCAGTATTTT

v_call: TRBV10-3
clone_size: .
d_call: TRBD1
j_call: TRBJ1-1
cdr3_aa: CAIGGTGHGTEAFF
cdr3_nt: TGTGCCATCGGGGGGACAGGTCATGGCACTGAAGCTTTCTTT

v_call: TRBV4-2
clone_size: few
d_call: TRBD1
j_call: TRBJ1-5
cdr3_aa: CASSQDLTGAQPQHF
cdr3_nt: TGTGCCAGCAGCCAAGATCTAACAGGGGCTCAGCCCCAGCATTTT

v_call: TRBV19
clone_size: .
d_call: TRBD1
j_call: TRBJ2-7
cdr3_aa: CASNTGGELFYEQYF
cdr3_nt: TGTGCCAGTAATACAGGGGGCGAACTTTTTTACGAGCAGTACTTC

v_call: TRBV25-1
clone_size: .
d_call: TRBD1
j_call: TRBJ1-5
cdr3_aa: CASSESYETGTYQPQHF
cdr3_nt: TGTGCCAGCAGTGAATCTTATGAGACAGGGACTTATCAGCCCCAGCATTTT

v_call: TRBV7-2
clone_size: .
d_call: .
j_call: TRBJ2-2
cdr3_aa: CASSAQMNTGELFF
cdr3_nt: TGTGCCAGTTCGGCACAGATGAACACCGGGGAGCTGTTTTTT

v_call: TRBV6-5
clone_size: .
d_call: .
j_call: TRBJ1-3
cdr3_aa: CASMEAGLNTIYF
cdr3_nt: TGTGCCAGCATGGAGGCAGGCCTGAACACCATATATTTT

v_call: TRBV2
clone_size: .
d_call: TRBD2
j_call: TRBJ2-5
cdr3_aa: CASSPMGGLIKETQYF
cdr3_nt: TGTGCCAGCAGCCCCATGGGGGGACTAATTAAGGAGACCCAGTACTTC

v_call: TRBV29-1
clone_size: .
d_call: .
j_call: TRBJ2-3
cdr3_aa: CSVVGGIADTQYF
cdr3_nt: TGCAGCGTGGTGGGCGGGATTGCAGATACGCAGTATTTT

v_call: TRBV19
clone_size: .
d_call: .
j_call: TRBJ1-2
cdr3_aa: CASSIRQGYGYTF
cdr3_nt: TGTGCCAGTAGTATTCGGCAGGGCTATGGCTACACCTTC